A single sample is the source of the 15 T cell receptor beta chains below, sequenced in a study of siplizumab effects on memory and regulatory T cells (dated by TCRdb to the late 2010s). The library came from the immunoSEQ multiplex PCR assay. The table comes from immuneACCESS by way of TCRdb, which keeps in-frame sequences with V and J called. Part of the clones is missing from these tables; in studies checked, under half for an unresolved V gene and the rest for unknown reasons. This sample gives tens of thousands of clones in total; more than 85% of them show up just once. Clones ranked in the top ten supply about 0.35% of the sample. Sequencing input: naive CD8+ T cells sorted from blood. The cell subset or site label, as the study defines it: unstimulated naive T cells. These receptor sequences come from a human donor in good health.

V usage is TRBV6-1 and J usage is TRBJ1-2; 11 bases are shared with TRBD1. The CDR3 length is 15 residues. Looked up from germline, CDR1 is MNHNS and CDR2 is SASEGT. The V and J ends lost 7 bases and 8 bases, in that order; junction bases with no gene match: 12. The CDR3 bases are TGTGCCAGCACCCACCGGGACAGGGGGACGGGAGGCTACACCTTC. This sequence encodes CASTHRDRGTGGYTF.

V gene TRBV19 combines with J gene TRBJ2-5; D is ambiguous. This CDR3 has 12 amino acids. With 5 bases removed from V and 2 bases from J, the gap between germline ends came to 6 bases. Germline CDR1 reads LNHDA; CDR2 reads SQIVND (reference sequence). The CDR3 loop reads CASSDSQETQYF. For the CDR3, the DNA is TGTGCCAGTAGTGACTCGCAAGAGACCCAGTACTTC. The complete variable domain, with remaining parts taken from reference TRBV19 and TRBJ2-5, reads DGGITQSPKYLFRKEGQNVTLSCEQNLNHDAMYWYRQDPGQGLRLIYYSQIVNDFQKGDIAEGYSVSREKKESFPLTVTSAQKNPTAFYLCASSDSQETQYFGPGTRLLVL.

The V gene is TRBV11-3, the J gene TRBJ2-5; 7 bases line up with TRBD2. Per the germline V gene, CDR1 is SGHNT and CDR2 is YENEEA. Losses at the gene ends were 1 base for V and 0 bases for J; bases not matched to a gene: 8. This CDR3 spans 17 amino acids. As DNA, the CDR3 is TGTGCCAGCAGCTTAGGTATAGGGACTATGGACCAAGAGACCCAGTACTTC. This translates into CASSLGIGTMDQETQYF.

This rearrangement joins TRBV6-6 to TRBJ2-7, with 9 bases aligning to TRBD1. V lost 6 bases to trimming and J lost 5 bases; unmatched junction nucleotides: 5. This CDR3 is built from 13 residues. Germline V lookup: CDR1 MNHNY, CDR2 SVGAGI (reference sequence). The CDR3, as DNA: TGTGCCAGCAGAAACAGGGGGCCCGACGAGCAGTACTTC. Encoded protein: CASRNRGPDEQYF.

Comments on this clone: Germline is not matched at one junction end, which may reflect a read error. This chain uses TRBV5-8 with TRBJ2-3; D gene ambiguous. The CDR3 is 16 amino acids. CDR1 is SGHTS, CDR2 YDEGEE, per germline. This CDR3 is CASTLPAGPSTDTQYF. The CDR3 nucleotides are TGTGCCAGCACCTTGCCGGCAGGACCTAGCACAGATACGCAGTATTTT.

CDR3 sequence (DNA): TGTGCCAGCAGTTATGTTGGGGGGAACTATGGCTACACCTTC. It yields the protein CASSYVGGNYGYTF. The V gene is TRBV6-5, the J gene TRBJ1-2; a weak D match, TRBD1 (5 bases). The ends were cut back, 3 bases at V and 2 bases at J, with 10 bases in the middle. The CDR3 extends over 14 amino acids. In germline, CDR1 is MNHEY, CDR2 SVGAGI.

CDR3 in DNA: TGTGCCAGTTCTTGGAGCAATGAGCAGTTCTTC. Its protein product is CASSWSNEQFF. The chain combines TRBV28 with TRBJ2-1; D gene ambiguous. Germline CDR1 and CDR2: MDHEN and SYDVKM. There are 11 residues in the CDR3. Trimming took 9 bases from V and 6 from J, leaving 9 bases between them.

The chain has TRBV14 and TRBJ2-1; 12 bases line up with TRBD2. V gave up 3 bases and J gave up 0 bases; unmatched junction bases: 0. The CDR3 covers 16 residues. Germline-derived CDR1 and CDR2 are SGHDN and FVKESK. The DNA of the CDR3 is TGTGCCAGCAGCCAGGGACTAGCGGGCTCCTACAATGAGCAGTTCTTC. Translated, it gives CASSQGLAGSYNEQFF.

This clone has just a few counts. The gene calls are TRBV19 and TRBJ2-6; D not resolved. Germline lookup yields CDR1 LNHDA and CDR2 SQIVND (reference sequence). This CDR3 comprises 15 residues. Trimming stripped 3 bases from V and 1 base from J, with 7 bases between. CDR3 residues: CASSMAGSGANVLTF. The CDR3 DNA reads as TGTGCCAGTAGTATGGCCGGATCTGGGGCCAACGTCCTGACTTTC.

This chain joins TRBV27 and TRBJ2-1; 9 bases align to TRBD2. This CDR3 is built from 15 residues. Germline V gene data show CDR1 as MNHEY and CDR2 as SMNVEV (reference sequence). V dropped 6 bases and J dropped 8; count of bases not matched to a gene: 11. The DNA for the CDR3 is TGTGCCAGCAGAGTTATGTCTAGCGGGATCGATGAGCAGTTCTTC. This encodes CASRVMSSGIDEQFF.

The chain uses TRBV7-9 and TRBJ2-7; D perhaps matches TRBD1 (6 bases). This CDR3 region has 14 residues. The germline CDR1 and CDR2 sequences are SEHNR and FQNEAQ (reference sequence). Trimming pared 2 bases from V and 4 bases from J, leaving 12 bases between. CDR3 in amino acids: CASSLLGTPYEQYF. The CDR3 DNA is TGTGCCAGCAGCTTACTCGGGACACCTTACGAGCAGTACTTC.

The rearrangement joins TRBV12-5 to TRBJ1-2; no reliable D call. The CDR3 totals 15 residues. The V gene's germline CDR1 is LGHNT and CDR2 FRNRAP. The germline V and J ends were trimmed by 9 bases and 0 bases, with 17 bases remaining between them. CDR3 nucleotides: TGTGCTAGCGCCCATGCAGGCGAAGCTAACTATGGCTACACCTTC. It is translated as CASAHAGEANYGYTF.

This clone has just one count. This chain uses TRBV18 with TRBJ2-1, with D perhaps assigned TRBD1 or TRBD2 (6 bases each). Per germline, CDR1 KGHSH and CDR2 LQKENI. The CDR3 consists of 16 residues. Trimming removed 3 bases at V and 8 bases at J, with 20 bases between. The CDR3 DNA sequence: TGTGCCAGCTCACCGCTGGGGGGCGCTGAGTTGGATGAGCAGTTCTTC. Translating gives CASSPLGGAELDEQFF.

V gene TRBV7-2 combines with J gene TRBJ2-5; D is possibly TRBD1 or TRBD2 (5 bases each). The germline V and J ends were trimmed by 5 bases and 2 bases, with 12 bases remaining between them. The CDR3 extends over 14 amino acids. Germline loops: CDR1 SGHTA, CDR2 FQGNSA. CDR3 DNA sequence: TGTGCCAGCAGCCCAAGGGACGGACAAGAGACCCAGTACTTC. This encodes CASSPRDGQETQYF.

The V call is TRBV5-6, the J call TRBJ1-1, with D tentatively TRBD1 (5 bases). With 5 bases removed from V and 2 bases from J, the gap between germline ends came to 10 bases. The CDR3 has 13 amino acids. Germline CDR1 reads SGHDT; CDR2 reads YYEEEE. The CDR3 bases are TGTGCCAGCAGTTCGGGACCTAACACTGAAGCTTTCTTT. The encoded protein is CASSSGPNTEAFF.